The 21 T cell receptor beta chains listed next were all sequenced from one sample in a study of pediatric ulcerative colitis. TCRdb's table, derived via immunoSEQ multiplex PCR, lists solely in-frame clones and lacks some. The repertoire has 25,000 to 35,000 clones, roughly four fifths of them found once; the top ten carry 3.5% to 4.5%. The sequencing sample was made of blood. These receptors all stem from a boy younger than 18 with severe ulcerative colitis.

Of note for this clone: One junction end disagrees with the germline gene, perhaps due to a read error. The V call is TRBV25-1, the J call TRBJ1-1; a weak D match, TRBD1 (6 bases). This CDR3 contains 14 residues. Germline V gene data show CDR1 as MGHDK and CDR2 as SYGVNS. CDR3: CACSYQGMNTEAFF. The CDR3 coding sequence is TGTGCCTGCAGCTACCAGGGGATGAACACTGAAGCTTTCTTT.

The CDR3 is CASSPQGMGNTEAFF. CDR3 DNA: TGTGCCAGCAGCCCGCAGGGAATGGGGAACACTGAAGCTTTCTTT. This chain connects TRBV13 to TRBJ1-1, with D possibly matching TRBD1 (5 bases). Trimming stripped 5 bases from V and 1 base from J, with 14 bases between. Germline V gene sequence: CDR1 PRHDT, CDR2 FYEKMQ (reference sequence). This CDR3 region has 15 residues.

This chain joins TRBV6-1 and TRBJ2-5, with TRBD2 identical over 10 bases. The CDR3 consists of 14 residues. The V and J ends lost 4 bases and 2 bases, in that order; junction bases with no gene match: 1. From germline, CDR1 is MNHNS and CDR2 SASEGT. DNA of the CDR3: TGTGCCAGCAGTGGAGCGGGGGGGCAAGAGACCCAGTACTTC. Its translation is CASSGAGGQETQYF.

The V and J genes are TRBV5-1 and TRBJ2-3; no definite D call. The CDR3 is made up of 13 amino acids. With 0 bases removed from V and 6 bases from J, the gap between germline ends came to 8 bases. Germline-derived CDR1 and CDR2 are SGHRS and YFSETQ. CDR3 residues: CASSLGSSDTQYF. CDR3 nucleotides: TGCGCCAGCAGCTTGGGCTCCTCTGATACGCAGTATTTT.

J is TRBJ2-5 and V is TRBV6-5; D gene ambiguous. The CDR3 loop spans 14 amino acids. The germline V gene encodes CDR1 MNHEY and CDR2 SVGAGI. V lost 2 bases to trimming and J lost 0 bases, with 7 bases between them. The CDR3 nucleotides read TGTGCCAGCAGTTACGTACCATACCAAGAGACCCAGTACTTC. Protein: CASSYVPYQETQYF.

The chain uses TRBV11-2 and TRBJ2-7, with TRBD1 matching 9 bases. The CDR3 loop spans 17 amino acids. Germline V lookup: CDR1 SGHAT, CDR2 FQNNGV. The J segment lost 2 bases and the V segment lost 5 bases, leaving 13 bases of the junction unmatched. Written as DNA, the CDR3 is TGTGCCAGCAGCCTCTACCGGACAGGGGAGAGAGCCTACGAGCAGTACTTC. It is translated as CASSLYRTGERAYEQYF.

The V call is TRBV7-9, the J call TRBJ1-1; D not resolved. V was clipped by 7 bases and J by 4 bases, with 10 bases between them. The CDR3 length is 12 residues. CDR1 and CDR2 (germline): SEHNR, FQNEAQ (reference sequence). The CDR3 loop is CASTAEGTEAFF. CDR3 DNA: TGTGCCAGCACCGCGGAGGGCACTGAAGCTTTCTTT.

This rearrangement joins TRBV13 to TRBJ1-6, with TRBD1 as a possible D gene (5 bases). The CDR3 covers 17 residues. Germline V gene lookup returns CDR1 PRHDT and CDR2 FYEKMQ (reference sequence). Trimming removed 4 bases at V and 13 bases at J, with 26 bases between. The CDR3 DNA sequence: TGTGCCAGCAGCTCTAGGATTGGTTTCACAGGTGGTATCCCCCTCCACTTT. Translated: CASSSRIGFTGGIPLHF. Supplemented by reference TRBV13 and TRBJ1-6, the full variable domain reads AAGVIQSPRHLIKEKRETATLKCYPIPRHDTVYWYQQGPGQDPQFLISFYEKMQSDKGSIPDRFSAQQFSDYHSELNMSSLELGDSALYFCASSSRIGFTGGIPLHFGNGTRLTVT.

This sequence joins TRBV9 and TRBJ1-2, with D hard to call. Germline assignment: CDR1 SGDLS and CDR2 YYNGEE. Trimming removed 0 bases at V and 8 bases at J, with 8 bases between. The CDR3 spans 12 residues. CDR3 amino acids: CASSVDEGGYTF. Here the CDR3 DNA reads TGTGCCAGCAGCGTAGATGAGGGAGGCTACACCTTC.

The J gene is TRBJ1-2, the V gene TRBV30; no clear D. V lost 3 bases, J lost 1 base, and 9 bases lay in between. Germline assignment: CDR1 GTSNPN and CDR2 SVGIG (reference sequence). This CDR3 is 13 amino acids long. In DNA, the CDR3 is TGTGCCTGGAGACCGGGAAATAACTATGGCTACACCTTC. It translates to CAWRPGNNYGYTF.

This chain links TRBV6-5 with TRBJ2-1, with D possibly matching TRBD2 (6 bases). The CDR3 contains 12 residues. V gave up 9 bases and J gave up 6 bases, with 12 bases separating them. Germline lookup yields CDR1 MNHEY and CDR2 SVGAGI. CDR3 in amino acids: CASRDLGNEQFF. DNA of the CDR3: TGTGCCAGTCGGGACTTGGGCAATGAGCAGTTCTTC.

The chain combines TRBV12-5 with TRBJ1-1, with D perhaps matching TRBD1 (5 bases). Germline assignment: CDR1 LGHNT and CDR2 FRNRAP. V lost 7 bases and J lost 2, with 14 bases in between. This CDR3 region has 14 residues. The CDR3 spells CASAIGGVNTEAFF. For the CDR3, the DNA is TGTGCTAGTGCCATTGGGGGAGTAAACACTGAAGCTTTCTTT.

The chain uses TRBV19 and TRBJ2-2; 7 positions match TRBD2. CDR1 LNHDA and CDR2 SQIVND come from the germline V gene (reference sequence). V was clipped by 7 bases and J by 0 bases; unmatched bases: 11. CDR3 length: 17 residues. Here the CDR3 DNA reads TGTGCCAGTAACGAACCCGGGGGGATATCGAACACCGGGGAGCTGTTTTTT. Its protein is CASNEPGGISNTGELFF.

This chain connects TRBV5-4 to TRBJ2-1; 7 positions match TRBD2. V shed 4 bases, J shed 3 bases, and the junction held 13 bases outside the gene matches. The CDR3 spans 17 residues. In germline, CDR1 is SGHNT, CDR2 YYREEE (reference sequence). The CDR3 coding sequence is TGTGCCAGCAGCCTGGAAGTGGTGGGGGGGATCTACAATGAGCAGTTCTTC. Amino acid sequence: CASSLEVVGGIYNEQFF.

Only one count was recorded for this clone. The chain carries TRBV4-3 and TRBJ2-2; TRBD2 might be the D (5 bases). The CDR3 loop spans 15 amino acids. The ends were cut back, 0 bases at V and 6 bases at J, with 11 bases in the middle. Germline V gives CDR1 LGHNA, CDR2 YSLEER. DNA for the CDR3: TGCGCCAGCAGCCAAGATGAGGGTGCGCCCGGGGAGCTGTTTTTT. It codes for CASSQDEGAPGELFF.

This clone was picked up one time. The V call is TRBV13, the J call TRBJ2-2, with 13 bases identical to TRBD2. V lost 5 bases to trimming and J lost 5 bases; unmatched junction nucleotides: 8. The CDR3 totals 17 residues. Germline CDR1 reads PRHDT; CDR2 reads FYEKMQ (reference sequence). CDR3 DNA sequence: TGTGCCAGCAGCCTTGGGACTAGCGGGGCAAAAACCGGGGAGCTGTTTTTT. This encodes CASSLGTSGAKTGELFF. Supplemented by reference TRBV13 and TRBJ2-2, the full variable domain reads AAGVIQSPRHLIKEKRETATLKCYPIPRHDTVYWYQQGPGQDPQFLISFYEKMQSDKGSIPDRFSAQQFSDYHSELNMSSLELGDSALYFCASSLGTSGAKTGELFFGEGSRLTVL.

This rearrangement joins TRBV6-5 to TRBJ2-7; 11 nucleotides align to TRBD2. CDR3 length: 15 residues. Losses at the gene ends were 5 bases for V and 2 bases for J; bases not matched to a gene: 5. Germline lookup yields CDR1 MNHEY and CDR2 SVGAGI. CDR3 loop: CASSKTSGATYEQYF. The CDR3, as DNA: TGTGCCAGCAGTAAGACTAGCGGGGCCACCTACGAGCAGTACTTC.

The chain is built from TRBV6-1 and TRBJ2-7, with a weak D call TRBD1 (6 bases). The germline gives CDR1 MNHNS, CDR2 SASEGT. Deletions cut 1 base from V and 5 bases from J, with 12 bases between. The CDR3 totals 14 residues. The CDR3 DNA follows: TGTGCCAGCAGTGAAGTAAGCAGGGGAAACGAGCAGTACTTC. It translates to CASSEVSRGNEQYF.

The rearrangement links TRBV9 to TRBJ2-7; D may correspond to TRBD1 or TRBD2 (5 bases each). V lost 0 bases, J lost 0 bases, and 10 bases lay in between. Germline lookup yields CDR1 SGDLS and CDR2 YYNGEE. The length of the CDR3 is 15 residues. CDR3 protein: CASSVDPGSSYEQYF. CDR3 bases: TGTGCCAGCAGCGTAGATCCAGGGAGCTCCTACGAGCAGTACTTC.

This chain joins TRBV2 and TRBJ2-7; maybe TRBD2 (6 bases). CDR1 is SNHLY and CDR2 is FYNNEI in the germline V gene. Trimming removed 4 bases from V and 5 bases from J, with 9 bases in between. The CDR3 has 12 residues. The CDR3 coding sequence is TGTGCCAGCAGTGTGGGGGGTAACGAGCAGTACTTC. Residues: CASSVGGNEQYF.

V and J are TRBV28 and TRBJ2-1; D is unclear. Trimming pared 6 bases from V and 9 bases from J, leaving 9 bases between. Germline V gene sequence: CDR1 MDHEN, CDR2 SYDVKM. CDR3 length: 11 residues. The CDR3 loop is CASSLRFEQFF. The CDR3 coding sequence is TGTGCCAGCAGCCTCAGGTTTGAGCAGTTCTTC. Variable domain in full (rest from reference TRBV28 and TRBJ2-1): DVKVTQSSRYLVKRTGEKVFLECVQDMDHENMFWYRQDPGLGLRLIYFSYDVKMKEKGDIPEGYSVSREKKERFSLILESASTNQTSMYLCASSLRFEQFFGPGTRLTVL.